This T cell receptor (beta chain) emerged from a study of Ad26.COV2.S vaccination and SARS-CoV-2 variants. Study details: The study gave Ad26.COV2.S intramuscularly, once or twice 56 days apart.

The assay was immunoSEQ multiplex PCR, and TCRdb's table has in-frame clones only and misses some. The profile shows hundreds of thousands of clones, 89% of them singletons. Treatment indicated: some 19 received Ad26.COV2.S at low or high dose, single or two shots; a few received placebo; per-sample allocation not given. Repertoires come from day 63 after the first vaccine or placebo injection. Trimming took off 4 bases at V and 1 base at J, with 10 bases between the two ends. CDR1 is SGHTA and CDR2 is FQGNSA in the germline V gene. The CDR3 is made up of 14 amino acids. This clone came up once. Antigen unknown. General study results and limits: Compared with placebo recipients, vaccine recipients had higher spike-specific TCR breadth.

The sequence was collected from a person between 18 and 59 years old who received the Ad26.COV2.S COVID-19 vaccine or a placebo. Sequences were derived from peripheral blood, sampled in a trial of Ad26.COV2.S vaccine versus placebo. This chain connects TRBV7-2 to TRBJ1-1; no reliable D call. DNA of the CDR3: TGTGCCAGCAGCTGGAATGGGCCGAACACTGAAGCTTTCTTT. Translation: CASSWNGPNTEAFF.